The 11 T cell receptor beta chains listed next were all sequenced from one sample in a study of T-cell reconstitution after alpha-beta-depleted transplantation in children. Unique molecular identifiers were incorporated when the TCRbeta library was constructed. TCRdb processed the PCR reads anew with MiXCR; each CDR3 protein has one entry. The table records a few hundred thousand distinct CDR3 sequences, 9.5% to 15% of them present only once. Here the sequenced sample was PBMCs from the stem cell graft donor, taken from the stem cell graft. The source of these receptors is a human donor who donated a stem cell graft to a child with combined immunodeficiency.

This clonotype was detected ten times or more. The V and J genes are TRBV27 and TRBJ2-7; D is unresolved. CDR3 length: 13 residues. Looked up from germline, CDR1 is MNHEY and CDR2 is SMNVEV (reference sequence). V was trimmed by 3 bases and J by 4 bases, leaving 10 bases between them. CDR3 sequence: CASSFSKSYEQYF. CDR3 in DNA: TGTGCCAGCAGTTTCAGTAAGAGTTACGAGCAGTACTTC.

This clonotype was seen repeatedly, ten times or more. CDR3 sequence (DNA): TGTGCCAGCAGTGGGACAGGGCCCGGGAATGAGCAGTTCTTC. Translating it yields CASSGTGPGNEQFF. V gene TRBV6-1 combines with J gene TRBJ2-1; TRBD1 matches at 8 bases. This CDR3 is 14 amino acids long. CDR1 is MNHNS and CDR2 is SASEGT in the germline V gene. The trim removed 4 bases at V and 7 bases at J, leaving 6 bases unmatched.

This clonotype has a single count. CDR3 in amino acids: CASSPTPANYGYTF. CDR3 DNA sequence: TGTGCCAGCAGCCCGACCCCAGCTAACTATGGCTACACCTTC. J is TRBJ1-2 and V is TRBV9; D unclear. V lost 4 bases to trimming and J lost 0 bases, with 10 bases between them. Germline lookup yields CDR1 SGDLS and CDR2 YYNGEE. CDR3 length: 14 amino acids.

This clonotype was observed at least ten times. J is TRBJ1-5 and V is TRBV24-1; no reliable D call. Deletions cut 2 bases from V and 2 bases from J, with 6 bases between. CDR3 length equals 14 residues. Germline-derived CDR1 and CDR2 are KGHDR and SFDVKD. The CDR3 here is CATSDSSGNQPQHF. The CDR3 nucleotides read TGTGCCACCAGTGATTCAAGTGGCAATCAGCCCCAGCATTTT.

This clonotype turned up a few times. The chain couples TRBV6-5 to TRBJ2-1; tentatively, D is TRBD1 (6 bases). This CDR3 has 15 residues. Trimming removed 4 bases from V and 0 bases from J, with 10 bases in between. CDR1 and CDR2 from the germline V gene are MNHEY and SVGAGI. The CDR3 DNA reads as TGTGCCAGCAGTTCTTGGACAGACTCCTACAATGAGCAGTTCTTC. This encodes CASSSWTDSYNEQFF.

The V and J genes are TRBV12-3 or TRBV12-4 and TRBJ2-7; a possible D gene is TRBD1 (7 bases). The CDR3 spans 15 residues. The V and J ends lost 1 base and 7 bases respectively, with 17 bases between them. Written as DNA, the CDR3 is TGTGCCAGCAGTTTAGAAGGGGGGACAGCCAATGAGCAGTACTTC. The encoded protein is CASSLEGGTANEQYF.

The V gene is TRBV15, the J gene TRBJ2-5; D gene uncertain. The CDR3 loop spans 11 amino acids. The germline V gene encodes CDR1 LNHNV and CDR2 YYDKDF (reference sequence). Trimming took 5 bases from V and 4 from J, leaving 5 bases between them. The CDR3 sequence: CATSHLETQYF. DNA for the CDR3: TGTGCCACCAGCCATCTAGAGACCCAGTACTTC.

This rearrangement joins TRBV7-6 to TRBJ2-3; D is possibly TRBD1 (7 bases). Trimming stripped 3 bases from V and 4 bases from J, with 20 bases between. The CDR3 length is 17 residues. The V gene's germline CDR1 is SGHVS and CDR2 FNYEAQ. The DNA for the CDR3 is TGTGCCAGCAGCTTGGGCGCACGAGACAGGGAGGCAGATACGCAGTATTTT. Protein product: CASSLGARDREADTQYF.

This clonotype was observed a few times. The V gene is TRBV29-1, the J gene TRBJ2-6; D not resolved. Trimming took off 8 bases at V and 2 bases at J, with 13 bases between the two ends. The CDR3 is 14 amino acids. The germline V gene has CDR1 SQVTM and CDR2 ANQGSEA. DNA for the CDR3: TGCAGCACCATAACATCGGCTGGGGCCAACGTCCTGACTTTC. Amino acid sequence: CSTITSAGANVLTF. The whole variable domain, filled in from reference TRBV29-1 and TRBJ2-6, reads SAVISQKPSRDICQRGTSLTIQCQVDSQVTMMFWYRQQPGQSLTLIATANQGSEATYESGFVIDKFPISRPNLTFSTLTVSNMSPEDSSIYLCSTITSAGANVLTFGAGSRLTVL.

This CDR3 is CASSYSRQTSYEQYF. The CDR3 nucleotides read TGTGCCAGCAGTTACTCGCGACAAACCTCCTACGAGCAGTACTTC. The rearrangement uses TRBV6-2 or TRBV6-3 and TRBJ2-7; D unclear. The CDR3 spans 15 residues. From germline, CDR1 is MNHEY and CDR2 SVGEGT. Deletions cut 0 bases from V and 0 bases from J, with 9 bases between.

In this sample, this clonotype turned up many times. V gene TRBV29-1 combines with J gene TRBJ2-3; the match to TRBD1 covers 7 bases. The V gene end was trimmed by 4 bases and the J gene end by 2 bases; junction bases not matched to a gene: 9. The CDR3 is made up of 15 amino acids. Germline CDR1 and CDR2: SQVTM and ANQGSEA. Here the CDR3 DNA reads TGCAGCGTTGGAGACAGGGCCGAGGTCACAGATACGCAGTATTTT. This translates into CSVGDRAEVTDTQYF.